The rows below give T cell receptor beta chains drawn from one sample of a study of T cell responses to AZD1222 COVID-19 vaccine. Sequenced by immunoSEQ multiplex PCR; TCRdb stores in-frame clones only, minus some. The sample has 85,000 to 110,000 clones; over 75% are singletons. The material was peripheral blood, obtained on day 0 of AZD1222 vaccination. The receptors come from an adult in good health. The CDR3 runs from the conserved cysteine through the conserved F or W. A D gene is named only where the DNA matches it firmly. Not all rows give a size; the values are once, few, many and, for expanded clones, a class.

j_call | clone_size | d_call | v_call | cdr3_length | cdr3_aa | cdr3_nt
TRBJ1-2 | . | . | TRBV9 | 10 | CATSGRGYTF | TGTGCCACCTCCGGCCGTGGCTACACCTTC
TRBJ1-1 | . | . | TRBV9 | 15 | CASTRNNRPYTEAFF | TGTGCCAGCACCCGAAATAACAGACCTTACACTGAAGCTTTCTTT
TRBJ2-7 | . | . | TRBV24-1 | 15 | CATSVGSQGRSEQYF | TGTGCCACCAGTGTGGGGTCACAGGGCCGTAGCGAGCAGTACTTC
TRBJ2-2 | few | . | TRBV7-8 | 14 | CASSSHGGTGELFF | TGTGCCAGCAGCTCCCACGGGGGCACCGGGGAGCTGTTTTTT
TRBJ2-7 | . | . | TRBV19 | 15 | CASSIPGQGRFVQYF | TGTGCCAGTAGTATACCAGGCCAGGGGCGATTTGTGCAGTACTTC
TRBJ2-5 | . | . | TRBV2 | 12 | CAGNRARETQYF | TGTGCCGGAAACCGGGCCCGGGAGACCCAGTACTTC
TRBJ1-1 | . | TRBD1 | TRBV11-3 | 13 | CASSQGTDTEAFF | TGTGCCAGCAGCCAAGGGACAGACACTGAAGCTTTCTTT
TRBJ1-3 | . | . | TRBV3-1/TRBV3-2 | 15 | CASSQASGTGNTIYF | TGTGCCAGCAGCCAAGCTTCTGGGACCGGAAACACCATATATTTT
TRBJ2-2 | . | . | TRBV29-1 | 15 | CSAGEGQVNTGELFF | TGCAGCGCCGGGGAGGGACAGGTGAACACCGGGGAGCTGTTTTTT
TRBJ1-2 | once | TRBD1 | TRBV20-1 | 15 | CSAIELQGASSGYTF | TGCAGTGCTATTGAGCTCCAGGGGGCGAGTAGTGGCTACACCTTC
TRBJ1-5 | . | . | TRBV6-5 | 14 | CASSSGFGNQPQHF | TGTGCCAGCAGTTCCGGATTCGGGAATCAGCCCCAGCATTTT
TRBJ2-1 | . | . | TRBV19 | 15 | CASSIDGRPYNEQFF | TGTGCCAGTAGTATAGACGGACGGCCCTACAATGAGCAGTTCTTC
TRBJ2-5 | . | . | TRBV6-5 | 13 | CASSRDYQETQYF | TGTGCCAGCAGTAGGGACTACCAAGAGACCCAGTACTTC
TRBJ1-4 | . | TRBD1 | TRBV2 | 15 | CASTPGQAPNEKLFF | TGTGCCAGCACCCCCGGACAGGCCCCTAATGAAAAACTGTTTTTT
TRBJ1-2 | . | . | TRBV19 | 12 | CASRDVGNGYTF | TGTGCCAGTAGGGATGTGGGAAATGGCTACACCTTC
TRBJ2-6 | . | . | TRBV5-1 | 14 | CASSLDSGANVLTF | TGCGCCAGCAGCTTGGACTCTGGGGCCAACGTCCTGACTTTC
TRBJ1-4 | . | . | TRBV11-2 | 17 | CASSLDGAQANNEKLFF | TGTGCCAGCAGCTTAGACGGGGCACAGGCGAACAATGAAAAACTGTTTTTT
TRBJ1-1 | . | . | TRBV18 | 13 | CASSLDRNTEAFF | TGTGCCAGCTCTCTCGACAGGAACACTGAAGCTTTCTTT
TRBJ2-6 | . | TRBD1 | TRBV6-2/TRBV6-3 | 15 | CASSSRGSGANVLTF | TGTGCCAGCAGCAGCAGGGGGTCTGGGGCCAACGTCCTGACTTTC
TRBJ2-7 | . | . | TRBV4-3 | 15 | CASSLGRVGTYEQYF | TGCGCCAGCAGCCTGGGTAGGGTGGGCACCTACGAGCAGTACTTC
TRBJ2-7 | . | TRBD1 | TRBV15 | 14 | CATSPGQGTYEQYF | TGTGCCACCAGCCCGGGACAGGGAACCTACGAGCAGTACTTC
TRBJ2-7 | . | . | TRBV27 | 14 | CASSFADASYEQYF | TGTGCCAGCAGTTTCGCCGATGCCTCCTACGAGCAGTACTTC
TRBJ1-5 | once | . | TRBV27 | 13 | CASSLGERQPQHF | TGTGCCAGCAGTTTAGGAGAGCGGCAGCCCCAGCATTTT
TRBJ2-7 | . | TRBD1 | TRBV12-5 | 15 | CASGLGQGEGYEQYF | TGTGCTAGTGGTTTAGGACAGGGAGAGGGGTACGAGCAGTACTTC
TRBJ2-7 | . | . | TRBV2 | 14 | CASKDRSTSYEQYF | TGTGCCAGCAAGGACCGCTCTACCTCCTACGAGCAGTACTTC
TRBJ1-5 | . | . | TRBV30 | 13 | CAWSTDLNQPQHF | TGTGCCTGGAGCACCGACCTGAATCAGCCCCAGCATTTT
TRBJ1-5 | . | TRBD1 | TRBV6-5 | 15 | CASRPGQGGNQPQHF | TGTGCCAGCAGACCTGGACAGGGCGGCAATCAGCCCCAGCATTTT
TRBJ1-6 | . | . | TRBV6-6 | 14 | CASRAAGVNSPLHF | TGTGCCAGCAGGGCCGCAGGGGTTAATTCACCCCTCCACTTT
TRBJ1-5 | . | TRBD1 | TRBV19 | 16 | CASSMNRGERNQPQHF | TGTGCCAGTAGTATGAACAGGGGGGAACGCAATCAGCCCCAGCATTTT
TRBJ2-4 | . | . | TRBV7-9 | 14 | CASSLGIAKNIQYF | TGTGCCAGCAGCTTAGGTATAGCCAAAAACATTCAGTACTTC
TRBJ2-3 | once | . | TRBV5-1 | 15 | CASSARGSSTDTQYF | TGCGCCAGCAGCGCCCGGGGCAGTAGCACAGATACGCAGTATTTT
TRBJ2-2 | . | . | TRBV18 | 15 | CASSPRDGNTGELFF | TGTGCCAGCTCACCCCGGGACGGGAACACCGGGGAGCTGTTTTTT
TRBJ1-6 | . | . | TRBV6-1 | 18 | CASSEALRGSSYNSPLHF | TGTGCCAGCAGTGAAGCGCTGAGGGGAAGCTCCTATAATTCACCCCTCCACTTT
TRBJ2-7 | once | TRBD1 | TRBV7-8 | 14 | CASRVGTGHYEQYF | TGTGCCAGCAGAGTAGGGACAGGGCACTACGAGCAGTACTTC
TRBJ1-2 | . | . | TRBV25-1 | 15 | CASTREGGGNYGYTF | TGTGCCAGCACACGAGAGGGGGGAGGGAACTATGGCTACACCTTC
TRBJ1-2 | . | . | TRBV14 | 16 | CASSQELTGSIYGYTF | TGTGCCAGCAGCCAAGAATTAACAGGGTCGATCTATGGCTACACCTTC
TRBJ1-5 | few | TRBD1 | TRBV7-2 | 14 | CASSSQGVVQPQHF | TGTGCCAGCAGCTCACAGGGGGTTGTTCAGCCCCAGCATTTT
TRBJ1-1 | . | . | TRBV7-9 | 13 | CASTSHGGAEAFF | TGTGCCAGCACCAGTCACGGGGGGGCTGAAGCTTTCTTT
TRBJ2-6 | . | TRBD1 | TRBV6-6 | 17 | CASSPGTGDPGANVLTF | TGTGCCAGCAGTCCCGGGACAGGGGACCCTGGGGCCAACGTCCTGACTTTC
TRBJ1-1 | . | . | TRBV4-1 | 13 | CASSHQGSREAFF | TGCGCCAGCAGCCACCAGGGTTCACGTGAAGCTTTCTTT
TRBJ2-5 | . | . | TRBV5-1 | 15 | CASSLAESYQETQYF | TGCGCCAGCAGCTTGGCCGAGAGTTATCAAGAGACCCAGTACTTC
TRBJ1-4 | . | . | TRBV19 | 12 | CASSKASEKLFF | TGTGCCAGTAGTAAAGCCTCGGAAAAACTGTTTTTT
TRBJ1-2 | . | . | TRBV19 | 11 | CASSARSGYTF | TGTGCCAGTAGTGCCAGGAGCGGCTACACCTTC
TRBJ1-1 | . | . | TRBV7-2 | 12 | CASSLNGEEAFF | TGTGCCAGCAGCTTAAATGGGGAAGAAGCTTTCTTT
TRBJ1-4 | . | . | TRBV5-1 | 16 | CASSFGGIPTNEKLFF | TGCGCCAGCAGCTTTGGGGGGATACCAACTAATGAAAAACTGTTTTTT
TRBJ2-5 | few | . | TRBV19 | 15 | CASSIRRGSRETQYF | TGTGCCAGTAGTATCCGAAGGGGTAGTAGAGAGACCCAGTACTTC
TRBJ1-3 | once | . | TRBV19 | 17 | CASSIGQKRASGNTIYF | TGTGCCAGTAGTATCGGACAGAAAAGAGCCTCTGGAAACACCATATATTTT
TRBJ2-1 | . | . | TRBV7-3 | 13 | CASSPSNLNEQFF | TGTGCCAGCAGCCCCTCAAATCTGAATGAGCAGTTCTTC
TRBJ1-3 | . | TRBD1 | TRBV7-2 | 19 | CASSLADMRAGGPRNTIYF | TGTGCCAGCAGCTTAGCGGATATGAGGGCAGGGGGTCCGAGAAACACCATATATTTT
TRBJ2-7 | . | . | TRBV10-1 | 15 | CASSESTGRAYEQYF | TGCGCCAGCAGTGAGTCGACGGGGAGAGCCTACGAGCAGTACTTC